The sequence of this T cell receptor beta chain was determined in a study of blood T cells in healthy people across ages. General study findings and limits: Higher naive T cell percentage went strongly together with higher TCR beta diversity. Naive CD4+ cells and diversity were both higher in long-lived donors than in aged donors. The unknown donor CMV status may have confounded expanded clonotype changes.

Next came a second PCR, run for about 7 to 12 cycles, which used a sample-barcoded 5' primer along with a J-beta primer mix. Every cDNA was tagged by a template-switch adaptor with 12 random nucleotides. TCRdb called the 5' RACE reads again in MiXCR, with one record for every CDR3 protein. Of about 400,000 distinct CDR3 sequences listed, approximately 47% are singletons. This CDR3 is 14 amino acids long. Germline assignment: CDR1 SGHVS and CDR2 FQNEAQ. This clonotype appeared a single time. Its antigen remains unknown. The junction does not match germline at one end; this may be a read error. This receptor was identified in a man between 60 and 75 years old in good health. Sequenced material: blood. The chain recombines TRBV7-8 with TRBJ1-2, with no clear D. The CDR3 nucleotides read TGTGCCGGCAGCCGACAAGAACCTAACTATGGCTACACCTTC. Protein sequence: CAGSRQEPNYGYTF.